These 26 T cell receptor beta chains were all obtained from the same sample, sequenced in a study of blood T cells in healthy people across ages. A second PCR, run for roughly 7 to 11 cycles, used a sample-barcoded 5' primer plus a J-beta primer mix. TCRdb itself ran the 5' RACE reads through MiXCR, one entry per CDR3 protein. The sample lists about 580,000 distinct CDR3 sequences; around 48% were seen once. Sequenced sample: blood. The source is a man older than 75 in good health.

The J gene is TRBJ2-3, the V gene TRBV4-2; possibly TRBD2 for D (6 bases). There are 16 residues in the CDR3. CDR1 and CDR2 from the germline V gene are LGHNA and YNFKEQ. V was clipped by 2 bases and J by 2 bases, with 14 bases between them. Here the CDR3 reads CASSQPGTEITDTQYF. The DNA of the CDR3 is TGTGCCAGCAGCCAACCCGGGACTGAAATCACAGATACGCAGTATTTT.

This sequence joins TRBV20-1 and TRBJ2-3, with 12 bases identical to TRBD1. The J call may be in error: the DNA end matches TRBJ1-5 better. This CDR3 contains 16 residues. The germline CDR1 and CDR2 sequences are DFQATT and SNEGSKA (reference sequence). The CDR3 loop is CSARDWGQGARDTQHF. The CDR3 nucleotides are TGCAGTGCTAGAGATTGGGGACAGGGGGCAAGGGATACGCAGCATTTT.

This clonotype was observed a handful of times. The chain has TRBV9 and TRBJ2-5; D ambiguous. Germline assignment: CDR1 SGDLS and CDR2 YYNGEE. The V end was cut by 4 bases, the J end by 2 bases, with 9 bases between. This CDR3 contains 13 residues. CDR3 nucleotide sequence: TGTGCCAGCAGCCCAGCCCCTCAAGAGACCCAGTACTTC. Translated, it gives CASSPAPQETQYF.

The chain combines TRBV20-1 with TRBJ2-1; no definite D call. The CDR3 consists of 15 residues. Per the germline V gene, CDR1 is DFQATT and CDR2 is SNEGSKA (reference sequence). V was clipped by 3 bases and J by 0 bases, with 12 bases between them. In nucleotides, the CDR3 is TGCAGTGCTAGTAAGCAGCGAAGCTCCTACAATGAGCAGTTCTTC. Amino acids: CSASKQRSSYNEQFF.

With respect to this clonotype: One base away lies a much larger clone, so this may be a sequencing read error. The chain has TRBV6-5 and TRBJ1-2; D call uncertain. In germline, CDR1 is MNHEY, CDR2 SVGAGI. CDR3 size: 14 residues. V shed 5 bases and J shed 10 bases, with 20 bases lying between them. The CDR3 region is CASSDDPNLSDYTF. CDR3 bases: TGTGCCAGCAGTGATGATCCGAACCTCTCTGACTACACCTTC.

The chain employs TRBV12-3 or TRBV12-4 and TRBJ2-7; perhaps TRBD1 as D (6 bases). V was trimmed by 6 bases and J by 2 bases, leaving 17 bases between them. This CDR3 contains 15 residues. The CDR3 bases are TGTGCCAGCAGCCGCCCCACAGGGATCCCCTACGAGCAGTACTTC. Translating gives CASSRPTGIPYEQYF.

This clonotype has more than one count but fewer than ten. The chain employs TRBV7-8 and TRBJ2-3, with a weak D call TRBD2 (5 bases). V lost 6 bases, J lost 0 bases, and 10 bases lay in between. The CDR3 spans 14 residues. CDR1 is SGHVS and CDR2 is FQNEAQ in the germline V gene. The CDR3 nucleotides are TGTGCCAGCAGACCGGGATATAGCACAGATACGCAGTATTTT. This translates into CASRPGYSTDTQYF.

The chain couples TRBV12-3 or TRBV12-4 to TRBJ2-3; no clear D. Between the trimmed V and J ends, which lost 7 bases and 1 base, there was a span of 12 bases. This CDR3 has 14 residues. Here the CDR3 DNA reads TGTGCCAGCACGGACCCCAGGCGCACAGATACGCAGTATTTT. This encodes CASTDPRRTDTQYF.

The V gene is TRBV11-2, the J gene TRBJ2-7; weak D call: TRBD1 (5 bases). Trimming pared 5 bases from V and 0 bases from J, leaving 11 bases between. Germline V gives CDR1 SGHAT, CDR2 FQNNGV. The CDR3 extends over 14 amino acids. Written as DNA, the CDR3 is TGTGCCAGCAGCGTAGGGGATTACTCCTACGAGCAGTACTTC. Amino acid sequence: CASSVGDYSYEQYF.

This clonotype was seen a few times. The chain combines TRBV7-9 with TRBJ2-1; D gene ambiguous. Trimming removed 5 bases from V and 1 base from J, with 9 bases in between. CDR1 is SEHNR and CDR2 is FQNEAQ in the germline V gene (reference sequence). This CDR3 spans 14 amino acids. The CDR3 loop is CASSAVVSYNEQFF. In DNA, the CDR3 is TGTGCCAGCAGCGCGGTGGTTTCCTACAATGAGCAGTTCTTC.

This clonotype showed up just a few times. The chain combines TRBV5-1 with TRBJ2-5; D is possibly TRBD1 (6 bases). V lost 0 bases, J lost 0 bases, and 9 bases lay in between. CDR3 length: 15 residues. Germline values: CDR1 SGHRS, CDR2 YFSETQ. The CDR3 DNA reads as TGCGCCAGCAGCTTGGGGGACACGTACCAAGAGACCCAGTACTTC. As protein: CASSLGDTYQETQYF.

This clonotype appeared many times. CDR3: CASRVEGESYEQYF. The CDR3 DNA sequence: TGTGCCAGCAGGGTTGAAGGGGAATCCTACGAGCAGTACTTC. The chain links TRBV6-5 to TRBJ2-7, with a tentative D call TRBD1 (5 bases). The CDR3 is made up of 14 amino acids. Germline CDR1 and CDR2: MNHEY and SVGAGI. Trimming left V 6 bases short and J 1 base short, with 13 bases between.

This clonotype was detected a few times. The J gene is TRBJ2-5, the V gene TRBV7-3; possibly TRBD1 for D (5 bases). CDR1 SGHTA and CDR2 FQGTGA come from the germline V gene. V lost 0 bases and J lost 1, with 6 bases in between. The CDR3 contains 14 residues. CDR3 DNA sequence: TGTGCCAGCAGCTTAACAGGGGCCCAAGAGACCCAGTACTTC. It is translated as CASSLTGAQETQYF.

This clonotype has a handful of counts. The rearrangement links TRBV29-1 to TRBJ1-2; 7 bases fit TRBD1. Germline values: CDR1 SQVTM, CDR2 ANQGSEA. V shed 2 bases, J shed 7 bases, and the junction held 7 bases outside the gene matches. This CDR3 has 13 amino acids. The CDR3 DNA sequence: TGCAGCGTTGAAATTTTGGCAGGGGGTGGCTACACCTTC. Protein sequence: CSVEILAGGGYTF.

In its sample, this clonotype was seen a few times. The V call is TRBV3-1, the J call TRBJ2-7; 8 bases match TRBD1. The V gene end was trimmed by 8 bases and the J gene end by 9 bases; junction bases not matched to a gene: 6. CDR1 and CDR2 from the germline V gene are LGHDT and YNNKEL (reference sequence). The CDR3 is made up of 11 amino acids. CDR3 sequence: CASGTGPGQYF. CDR3 nucleotides: TGTGCCAGCGGGACAGGTCCCGGGCAGTACTTC.

The rearrangement joins TRBV25-1 to TRBJ1-1; 7 nucleotides agree with TRBD1. V was clipped by 8 bases and J by 4 bases; unmatched bases: 1. The CDR3 runs to 11 residues. The V gene's germline CDR1 is MGHDK and CDR2 SYGVNS. CDR3 residues: CASHRGTEAFF. DNA of the CDR3: TGTGCCAGCCACAGGGGCACTGAAGCTTTCTTT. Full variable domain (outside the CDR3, taken from reference TRBV25-1 and TRBJ1-1): EADIYQTPRYLVIGTGKKITLECSQTMGHDKMYWYQQDPGMELHLIHYSYGVNSTEKGDLSSESTVSRIRTEHFPLTLESARPSHTSQYLCASHRGTEAFFGQGTRLTVV.

The genes are TRBV7-2 and TRBJ1-6; TRBD1 might be the D (5 bases). The germline CDR1 and CDR2 sequences are SGHTA and FQGNSA. The CDR3 length is 15 residues. V was cut by 0 bases and J by 11 bases, with 14 bases left in between. Here the CDR3 DNA reads TGTGCCAGCAGCTTAGCCCACCACAGGAATCCACCCCTCCACTTT. Translation: CASSLAHHRNPPLHF.

This clonotype was recorded at least ten times. The CDR3 region has the DNA TGTGCCAGCAGCCAAGATGGGGCTAGCCGGGGTGAGCAGTTCTTC. Protein sequence: CASSQDGASRGEQFF. The J gene is TRBJ2-1, the V gene TRBV4-2, with D tentatively TRBD1 or TRBD2 (5 bases each). The CDR3 runs 15 residues. Germline CDR1 reads LGHNA; CDR2 reads YNFKEQ. V was trimmed by 0 bases and J by 9 bases, leaving 15 bases between them.

This clonotype was observed a handful of times. The rearrangement joins TRBV10-3 to TRBJ2-4, with no clear D. Looked up from germline, CDR1 is ENHRY and CDR2 is SYGVKD. Between the trimmed V and J ends, which lost 0 bases and 2 bases, there was a span of 11 bases. CDR3 length equals 16 residues. CDR3 coding DNA: TGTGCCATCAGTGAGTCTAACCCCCCGACCAAAAACATTCAGTACTTC. It encodes CAISESNPPTKNIQYF.

This chain joins TRBV6-2 or TRBV6-3 and TRBJ1-5; D is unclear. The ends were cut back, 6 bases at V and 6 bases at J, with 9 bases in the middle. Germline V CDR1 and CDR2: MNHEY, SVGEGT. The CDR3 runs 12 residues. The CDR3 bases are TGTGCCAGCAGACCGGCGGCTCAGCCCCAGCATTTT. Protein product: CASRPAAQPQHF.

This clonotype was observed a handful of times. The gene calls are TRBV20-1 and TRBJ2-5; no clear D. The assigned J gene may be wrong: the sequence end matches TRBJ2-7 better. The CDR3 is 14 residues long. CDR1 is DFQATT and CDR2 is SNEGSKA in the germline V gene (reference sequence). The CDR3, as DNA: TGCAGTGCTGGACCCTGGGGATCTGCCGTCGAGCAGTACTTC. Translated, it gives CSAGPWGSAVEQYF.

The V gene is TRBV20-1, the J gene TRBJ2-3; D is ambiguous. Trimming cost V 3 bases and J 3 bases, with 13 bases left between them. The CDR3 extends over 14 amino acids. Germline CDR1 is DFQATT and CDR2 is SNEGSKA (reference sequence). CDR3 DNA sequence: TGCAGTGCTAGCCGACAAGCGCTAACAGATACGCAGTATTTT. This gives the protein CSASRQALTDTQYF.

This chain uses TRBV3-1 with TRBJ2-1; 7 bases are a match to TRBD2. CDR1 LGHDT and CDR2 YNNKEL come from the germline V gene (reference sequence). After removal of 6 bases from V and 4 bases from J, the junction contained 6 bases not matched to a gene. This CDR3 region has 14 residues. In DNA form, the CDR3 reads TGTGCCAGCAGTTTTCCGGGGGGATACAATGAGCAGTTCTTC. Its translation is CASSFPGGYNEQFF.

The V call is TRBV15, the J call TRBJ1-4, with 9 bases matching TRBD1. Germline lookup yields CDR1 LNHNV and CDR2 YYDKDF (reference sequence). The V gene end was trimmed by 1 base and the J gene end by 8 bases; junction bases not matched to a gene: 5. The CDR3 contains 15 residues. CDR3 DNA: TGTGCCACCAGCAGAGGGACAGGGGAGAACGAAAAACTGTTTTTT. This encodes CATSRGTGENEKLFF.

The chain combines TRBV9 with TRBJ2-5, with 8 bases fitting TRBD2. Germline V CDR1 and CDR2: SGDLS, YYNGEE. V was clipped by 4 bases and J by 9 bases; unmatched bases: 8. The length of the CDR3 is 13 residues. Here the CDR3 reads CASSPGLVGPQYF. DNA of the CDR3: TGTGCCAGCAGCCCGGGACTAGTCGGACCCCAGTACTTC.

To note about this clonotype: Its ends do not fully match the called genes, so a read error is possible. The chain employs TRBV2 and TRBJ2-3; unclear D gene. The length of the CDR3 is 15 residues. Germline CDR1 is SNHLY and CDR2 is FYNNEI. This CDR3 is CAGSVVASSSDTQYF. In DNA form, the CDR3 reads TGTGCCGGCAGTGTCGTAGCATCAAGTTCAGATACGCAGTATTTT.